These 26 T cell receptor beta chains came from one sample sequenced in a study of control samples from healthy donors and cancer patients. Assay used: immunoSEQ multiplex PCR; TCRdb lists only in-frame clones, some missing. The table shows 95,000 to 150,000 clones, with 90% to 95% occurring only once. The material sequenced was blood. These receptors originate from a woman in her late teens or twenties in good health.

V and J are TRBV25-1 and TRBJ1-5; 11 bases line up with TRBD1. Trimming cost V 4 bases and J 7 bases; bases outside gene matches: 6. The CDR3 is 15 residues long. Looked up from germline, CDR1 is MGHDK and CDR2 is SYGVNS. The CDR3 region is CASSGTGGVGQPQHF. The CDR3 nucleotides read TGTGCCAGCAGTGGGACAGGGGGCGTCGGGCAGCCCCAGCATTTT.

The chain combines TRBV7-2 with TRBJ2-7, with TRBD1 matching 8 bases. The CDR3 is 15 amino acids. With V trimmed by 6 bases and J by 2 bases, 9 bases remained unmatched. The germline CDR1 and CDR2 sequences are SGHTA and FQGNSA. CDR3 amino acids: CASSFGQGGPYEQYF. The DNA for the CDR3 is TGTGCCAGCAGTTTTGGACAGGGTGGGCCCTACGAGCAGTACTTC.

Written as DNA, the CDR3 is TGTGCCAGCAGTTCAATGGGACAGGGGGCTGGCGAGCAGTACTTC. Its protein product is CASSSMGQGAGEQYF. The V and J genes are TRBV28 and TRBJ2-7; 12 nucleotides align to TRBD1. Germline CDR1 reads MDHEN; CDR2 reads SYDVKM. This CDR3 is built from 15 residues. V gave up 4 bases and J gave up 6 bases; unmatched junction bases: 7.

The rearrangement uses TRBV27 and TRBJ2-7; 8 bases match TRBD1. The germline CDR1 and CDR2 sequences are MNHEY and SMNVEV (reference sequence). The CDR3 is made up of 14 amino acids. The V segment lost 2 bases and the J segment 3 bases; nucleotides outside the gene matches: 3. The CDR3: CASSLVRGHYEQYF. The CDR3 region has the DNA TGTGCCAGCAGTTTAGTCAGGGGGCACTACGAGCAGTACTTC.

J is TRBJ1-1 and V is TRBV6-6, with 10 positions matching TRBD1. CDR1 MNHNY and CDR2 SVGAGI come from the germline V gene (reference sequence). The length of the CDR3 is 16 residues. J gave up 0 bases and V 5 bases, and 6 bases lay outside the gene matches. The DNA of the CDR3 is TGTGCCAGCAGTCGAGACAGGGGGCCTTTGAACACTGAAGCTTTCTTT. Amino acid sequence: CASSRDRGPLNTEAFF.

The V and J genes are TRBV11-2 and TRBJ2-5, with D possibly TRBD1 on 5 matching bases. Between the trimmed V and J ends, which lost 1 base and 1 base, there was a span of 10 bases. CDR1 is SGHAT, CDR2 FQNNGV, per germline. CDR3 length: 15 amino acids. The CDR3 DNA reads TGTGCCAGCAGCTTAGGCCAGGGCCCCCAAGAGACCCAGTACTTC. Translated, it gives CASSLGQGPQETQYF.

The rearrangement uses TRBV6-6 and TRBJ2-7, with 8 nucleotides matching TRBD1. This CDR3 has 14 amino acids. Germline V gene lookup returns CDR1 MNHNY and CDR2 SVGAGI (reference sequence). The trim removed 6 bases at V and 4 bases at J, leaving 8 bases unmatched. The CDR3: CASRNTGTGYEQYF. DNA of the CDR3: TGTGCCAGCAGGAATACCGGGACAGGATACGAGCAGTACTTC.

The chain carries TRBV27 and TRBJ2-7, with D maybe TRBD2 (5 bases). V lost 4 bases and J lost 1, with 14 bases in between. Germline V gene data show CDR1 as MNHEY and CDR2 as SMNVEV (reference sequence). CDR3 length: 15 amino acids. DNA for the CDR3: TGTGCCAGCAGTTCAATCTCGACGGGATCCTACGAGCAGTACTTC. It translates to CASSSISTGSYEQYF.

The genes are TRBV28 and TRBJ2-2; 7 bases align to TRBD2. Germline V CDR1 and CDR2: MDHEN, SYDVKM. With 1 base clipped from V and 5 bases from J, the junction kept 16 bases outside the gene matches. The CDR3 sequence is 19 residues long. The CDR3 loop is CASSLFPVGAGVETGELFF. Here the CDR3 DNA reads TGTGCCAGCAGTTTATTTCCCGTCGGGGCGGGGGTCGAAACCGGGGAGCTGTTTTTT.

The chain is built from TRBV9 and TRBJ1-4; D is possibly TRBD1 (5 bases). The V end was cut by 3 bases, the J end by 10 bases, with 19 bases between. The CDR3 totals 15 residues. Per germline, CDR1 SGDLS and CDR2 YYNGEE. Written as DNA, the CDR3 is TGTGCCAGCAGCGCGCAGGGAGTTGGTCCCCGAAAACTGTTTTTT. Amino acid sequence: CASSAQGVGPRKLFF.

The chain links TRBV21-1 to TRBJ2-1; TRBD1, the table's D call, was not compared with the DNA. TRBV21-1 is a documented pseudogene. There are 18 residues in the CDR3. This chain's CDR3 is CASSKRRGQGASYNEQFF. DNA of the CDR3: TGTGCCAGCAGCAAAAGGAGGGGACAGGGGGCCTCCTACAATGAGCAGTTCTTC.

The chain links TRBV6-2 or TRBV6-3 to TRBJ2-7; 8 bases align to TRBD1. The V segment lost 6 bases and the J segment 0 bases; nucleotides outside the gene matches: 7. The CDR3 length is 15 residues. CDR1 MNHEY and CDR2 SVGEGT come from the germline V gene. CDR3 coding DNA: TGTGCCAGCAGCCGGACAGGGTACGTCTCCTACGAGCAGTACTTC. As protein: CASSRTGYVSYEQYF.

This chain links TRBV28 with TRBJ2-1; D possibly uses TRBD1 or TRBD2 (5 bases each). The ends were cut back, 3 bases at V and 4 bases at J, with 13 bases in the middle. Germline CDR1 and CDR2: MDHEN and SYDVKM. The CDR3 has 15 amino acids. For the CDR3, the DNA is TGTGCCAGCAGTTTCCCCGGGACGGGGTACAATGAGCAGTTCTTC. It codes for CASSFPGTGYNEQFF.

The rearrangement links TRBV28 to TRBJ1-5, with TRBD1 as a possible D gene (5 bases). V lost 6 bases, J lost 4 bases, and 25 bases lay in between. This CDR3 is 18 amino acids long. The germline V gene encodes CDR1 MDHEN and CDR2 SYDVKM. The CDR3 protein is CASSLIRDGSIRNQPQHF. CDR3 coding DNA: TGTGCCAGCAGCCTAATCAGGGACGGTTCGATAAGGAATCAGCCCCAGCATTTT.

The chain employs TRBV13 and TRBJ2-1; 8 bases match TRBD2. The CDR3 totals 15 residues. The trim removed 3 bases at V and 8 bases at J, leaving 9 bases unmatched. Germline CDR1 PRHDT, CDR2 FYEKMQ (reference sequence). The CDR3 DNA reads TGTGCCAGCAGCTTCTCCGGGACTAGGGTCCATGAGCAGTTCTTC. This encodes CASSFSGTRVHEQFF.

The chain recombines TRBV27 with TRBJ2-7; unclear D gene. The CDR3 covers 11 residues. The V gene's germline CDR1 is MNHEY and CDR2 SMNVEV (reference sequence). Deletions cut 6 bases from V and 3 bases from J, with 6 bases between. CDR3 region: CASSTLYEQYF. The CDR3 DNA sequence: TGTGCCAGCAGCACCCTCTACGAGCAGTACTTC.

The chain carries TRBV29-1 and TRBJ2-2; weak D call: TRBD1 (5 bases). Trimming removed 5 bases at V and 3 bases at J, with 13 bases between. The CDR3 loop spans 14 amino acids. CDR1 SQVTM and CDR2 ANQGSEA come from the germline V gene. CDR3 region: CSVLGDLDTGELFF. The CDR3 nucleotides are TGCAGCGTTCTAGGGGATTTGGACACCGGGGAGCTGTTTTTT.

V usage is TRBV10-3 and J usage is TRBJ2-7; 14 bases are a match to TRBD2. This CDR3 spans 12 amino acids. Germline V CDR1 and CDR2: ENHRY, SYGVKD. J lost 9 bases, V lost 10 bases, and 5 bases had no gene match. The CDR3 is CATGTSGSTQYF. The CDR3 DNA reads TGTGCCACCGGGACTAGCGGGAGTACGCAGTACTTC.

The chain carries TRBV7-2 and TRBJ2-7; D remains unclear. The CDR3 is made up of 11 amino acids. V was pared by 4 bases and J by 2 bases, with 3 bases between. Germline CDR1 is SGHTA and CDR2 is FQGNSA. Here the CDR3 DNA reads TGTGCCAGCAGCTATACCTACGAGCAGTACTTC. It encodes CASSYTYEQYF.

This chain joins TRBV4-3 and TRBJ1-1, with D tentatively TRBD1 (5 bases). Per germline, CDR1 LGHNA and CDR2 YSLEER. This CDR3 is built from 16 residues. Trimming took off 3 bases at V and 1 base at J, with 15 bases between the two ends. The CDR3 DNA follows: TGCGCCAGCAGCCAGTTAGGACGGGGGAGGAACACTGAAGCTTTCTTT. Its translation: CASSQLGRGRNTEAFF.

This chain joins TRBV2 and TRBJ1-1; D is unresolved. V shed 4 bases and J shed 4 bases, with 16 bases lying between them. From germline, CDR1 is SNHLY and CDR2 FYNNEI. CDR3 length: 15 residues. The CDR3 loop reads CASSGGFEVGTEAFF. DNA of the CDR3: TGTGCCAGCAGTGGAGGGTTTGAGGTTGGCACTGAAGCTTTCTTT.

The chain recombines TRBV21-1 with TRBJ1-1; the listed D gene, TRBD1, was not tested against the DNA. TRBV21-1 is noted as a pseudogene. The CDR3 spans 16 residues. The CDR3 DNA follows: TGTGCCAGCAGCAAATCCGACAGGGGGTATTACACTGAAGCTTTCTTT. It specifies CASSKSDRGYYTEAFF.

The chain recombines TRBV3-1 (or the pseudogene TRBV3-2) with TRBJ2-3; 7 nucleotides line up with TRBD1. V lost 0 bases and J lost 5; bases outside the gene matches: 5. The CDR3 runs 15 residues. The V gene's germline CDR1 is LGHDT and CDR2 YNNKEL (reference sequence). The CDR3 spells CASSQDSRDRDTQYF. The CDR3 bases are TGTGCCAGCAGCCAAGACTCCCGGGACAGAGATACGCAGTATTTT.

The chain has TRBV7-6 and TRBJ2-3, with 7 bases matching TRBD1. Trimming took 5 bases from V and 4 from J; bases not matched to a gene: 0. The V gene's germline CDR1 is SGHVS and CDR2 FNYEAQ. This CDR3 spans 12 amino acids. The CDR3 DNA reads TGTGCCAGCAGCCAGGGGGCAGATACGCAGTATTTT. This encodes CASSQGADTQYF.

The genes are TRBV10-3 and TRBJ1-3; no firm D call. The germline V gene has CDR1 ENHRY and CDR2 SYGVKD. The CDR3 contains 16 residues. The V gene lost 3 bases and the J gene lost 0 bases, with 12 bases spanning the gap. The CDR3 loop is CAISDWTYISGNTIYF. DNA for the CDR3: TGTGCCATCAGTGACTGGACGTATATCTCTGGAAACACCATATATTTT.

The chain carries TRBV6-1 and TRBJ2-5; D unresolved. Germline-derived CDR1 and CDR2 are MNHNS and SASEGT. The CDR3 is 12 amino acids. Trimming cost V 2 bases and J 4 bases, with 5 bases left between them. The CDR3 bases are TGTGCCAGCAGTGAATCGGCAGAGACCCAGTACTTC. Its translation: CASSESAETQYF.